The rows below give T cell receptor beta chains drawn from one sample of a study of T cells after yellow fever vaccination. TCRdb recomputed calls from the 5' RACE reads with MiXCR, one row per CDR3 protein. The sample has some 670,000 distinct CDR3 sequences, more than 9% seen once. The sample here was PBMCs, taken on the day of the yellow fever booster vaccination. The source is a man younger than 45 who received the YFV17D yellow fever vaccine. Each CDR3 is given with its conserved first and last residue. The order of the fields is CDR3 DNA, CDR3 protein, clone size, J gene, D gene, V gene. The D gene is left open where the match is weak. Some rows mark clone size as missing; the rest say once, few, many or name a class of expanded clone.

CDR3nt: TGTGCCAGCAAACCGACAGGGGAAAATGAGCAGTTCTTC; CDR3aa: CASKPTGENEQFF; abundance: .; j_gene: TRBJ2-1; d_gene: TRBD1; v_gene: TRBV14
CDR3nt: TGCGCCAGCAGCCAAGAAGCCATTTCCTCCTACAATGAGCAGTTCTTC; CDR3aa: CASSQEAISSYNEQFF; abundance: few; j_gene: TRBJ2-1; d_gene: .; v_gene: TRBV4-3
CDR3nt: TGCGCCAGCAGCCGAGTCGACACGAACACCGGGGAGCTGTTTTTT; CDR3aa: CASSRVDTNTGELFF; abundance: few; j_gene: TRBJ2-2; d_gene: .; v_gene: TRBV5-1
CDR3nt: TGCAGCGTTCGAACTGGGGGAAGTCAGCCCCAGCATTTT; CDR3aa: CSVRTGGSQPQHF; abundance: few; j_gene: TRBJ1-5; d_gene: .; v_gene: TRBV29-1
CDR3nt: TGTGCCAACAACCTCAACCGGGACAGGCGGAGCTCCTACGAGCAGTACTTC; CDR3aa: CANNLNRDRRSSYEQYF; abundance: many; j_gene: TRBJ2-7; d_gene: TRBD1; v_gene: TRBV6-2/TRBV6-3
CDR3nt: TGTGCCAGCAGTGCTGGGGCCTACACTGAAGCTTTCTTT; CDR3aa: CASSAGAYTEAFF; abundance: .; j_gene: TRBJ1-1; d_gene: .; v_gene: TRBV12-3/TRBV12-4
CDR3nt: TGTGCCAGTAGTATAGCACAGGGCGGCTACGAGCAGTACTTC; CDR3aa: CASSIAQGGYEQYF; abundance: .; j_gene: TRBJ2-7; d_gene: .; v_gene: TRBV19
CDR3nt: TGTGCCAGCAGTCTTAGCGTGGGAAGCAATCAGCCCCAGCATTTT; CDR3aa: CASSLSVGSNQPQHF; abundance: few; j_gene: TRBJ1-5; d_gene: .; v_gene: TRBV12-3/TRBV12-4
CDR3nt: TGTGCCAGCACTCCGAGGCGGTTCTTACCGGCGATTGGCTACACCTTC; CDR3aa: CASTPRRFLPAIGYTF; abundance: .; j_gene: TRBJ1-2; d_gene: .; v_gene: TRBV2
CDR3nt: TGTGCCAGCAGCTTAGTTATAGCTAGCGGGGTATACAATGAGCAGTTCTTC; CDR3aa: CASSLVIASGVYNEQFF; abundance: few; j_gene: TRBJ2-1; d_gene: TRBD2; v_gene: TRBV7-8
CDR3nt: TGTGCCAGCGCCCTCTTTAAAGGGGTTAGTGGGAATGAGCAGTTCTTC; CDR3aa: CASALFKGVSGNEQFF; abundance: .; j_gene: TRBJ2-1; d_gene: .; v_gene: TRBV27
CDR3nt: TGTGCCAGCAGCTCACCTAGAACTAGCTGGGAAGAGACCCAGTACTTC; CDR3aa: CASSSPRTSWEETQYF; abundance: few; j_gene: TRBJ2-5; d_gene: .; v_gene: TRBV3-1
CDR3nt: TGTGCCAGTAGTCCAGCGGGAGGATATGAGCAGTTCTTC; CDR3aa: CASSPAGGYEQFF; abundance: many; j_gene: TRBJ2-1; d_gene: TRBD2; v_gene: TRBV19
CDR3nt: TGCGCCAGCAGCCAGTCTAACGGGGGGACCTACAATGAGCAGTTCTTC; CDR3aa: CASSQSNGGTYNEQFF; abundance: .; j_gene: TRBJ2-1; d_gene: TRBD2; v_gene: TRBV4-3
CDR3nt: TGTGCCAGCAGCGTAGCCCCAACGGGGCGGGAGACCCAGTACTTC; CDR3aa: CASSVAPTGRETQYF; abundance: .; j_gene: TRBJ2-5; d_gene: .; v_gene: TRBV9
CDR3nt: TGCGCCAGCAGCTCGACCGGGACAGGGGATGGCTACACCTTC; CDR3aa: CASSSTGTGDGYTF; abundance: many; j_gene: TRBJ1-2; d_gene: TRBD1; v_gene: TRBV5-1
CDR3nt: TGTGCCAGCAGTTACATGGGACTAGCGGGATCGGGCGAGCAGTACTTC; CDR3aa: CASSYMGLAGSGEQYF; abundance: .; j_gene: TRBJ2-7; d_gene: TRBD2; v_gene: TRBV6-5
CDR3nt: TGCGCCAGCAGCGAAAGACAGGGGGCCGTCACCGGGGAGCTGTTTTTT; CDR3aa: CASSERQGAVTGELFF; abundance: few; j_gene: TRBJ2-2; d_gene: TRBD1; v_gene: TRBV5-1
CDR3nt: TGTGCCAGCAGTTCTCCTAGCAGGAGCTCCTACAATGAGCAGTTCTTC; CDR3aa: CASSSPSRSSYNEQFF; abundance: .; j_gene: TRBJ2-1; d_gene: .; v_gene: TRBV6-5
CDR3nt: TGCAGTGCTAGAGATGAGGGCGCTGAAGCTTTCTTT; CDR3aa: CSARDEGAEAFF; abundance: few; j_gene: TRBJ1-1; d_gene: .; v_gene: TRBV20-1
CDR3nt: TGTGCCAGCAGCTTAGCGACTAGCGGGCCATACAATGAGCAGTTCTTC; CDR3aa: CASSLATSGPYNEQFF; abundance: few; j_gene: TRBJ2-1; d_gene: TRBD2; v_gene: TRBV7-2
CDR3nt: TGCAGTGCTATAAGAAACATTCCGTCTGGGGAGCAGTACTTC; CDR3aa: CSAIRNIPSGEQYF; abundance: few; j_gene: TRBJ2-7; d_gene: .; v_gene: TRBV20-1
CDR3nt: TGTGCCAGCAGGGGACGGAGCAATCAGCCCCAGCATTTT; CDR3aa: CASRGRSNQPQHF; abundance: many; j_gene: TRBJ1-5; d_gene: .; v_gene: TRBV12-3/TRBV12-4
CDR3nt: TGCGCCAGCAGCCGGGCGAGGGGCGGTACGAACACCGGGGAGCTGTTTTTT; CDR3aa: CASSRARGGTNTGELFF; abundance: .; j_gene: TRBJ2-2; d_gene: .; v_gene: TRBV5-1
CDR3nt: TGTGCCAGCAGCTCGGAGGGGGACTCCAACACAGATACGCAGTATTTT; CDR3aa: CASSSEGDSNTDTQYF; abundance: .; j_gene: TRBJ2-3; d_gene: .; v_gene: TRBV7-9
CDR3nt: TGTGCCTGGAGTGTATCCCCGCAGGGTACCTACGAGCAGTACTTC; CDR3aa: CAWSVSPQGTYEQYF; abundance: few; j_gene: TRBJ2-7; d_gene: .; v_gene: TRBV30
CDR3nt: TGTGCCAGCAGGTCAGCGGGAGAGAATGAGCAGTTCTTC; CDR3aa: CASRSAGENEQFF; abundance: .; j_gene: TRBJ2-1; d_gene: TRBD2; v_gene: TRBV6-1
CDR3nt: TGCAGTGCTAGAGACCCAGCTGGAGATACGCAGTATTTT; CDR3aa: CSARDPAGDTQYF; abundance: .; j_gene: TRBJ2-3; d_gene: .; v_gene: TRBV20-1
CDR3nt: TGTGCCAGCAGCTTATCCGGACAGGGGGTACACGAGCAGTACTTC; CDR3aa: CASSLSGQGVHEQYF; abundance: few; j_gene: TRBJ2-7; d_gene: TRBD1; v_gene: TRBV7-9
CDR3nt: TGTGCCAGCAGTTACCCTATTTGGGGAGACGTTAAGCAGTATTTT; CDR3aa: CASSYPIWGDVKQYF; abundance: .; j_gene: TRBJ2-3; d_gene: .; v_gene: TRBV6-2/TRBV6-3
CDR3nt: TGTGCCGTCGGAAGGTCCTCCTACGAGCAGTACTTC; CDR3aa: CAVGRSSYEQYF; abundance: .; j_gene: TRBJ2-7; d_gene: .; v_gene: TRBV7-9
CDR3nt: TGCAGTGCTAGCTCATACACCGGGGAGCTGTTTTTT; CDR3aa: CSASSYTGELFF; abundance: many; j_gene: TRBJ2-2; d_gene: .; v_gene: TRBV20-1
CDR3nt: TGTGCCAGCAGTTTTGGGGAGGTGGAGCAGTACTTC; CDR3aa: CASSFGEVEQYF; abundance: many; j_gene: TRBJ2-7; d_gene: .; v_gene: TRBV12-3/TRBV12-4